This T cell receptor beta chain derives from a study of blood T cell repertoires in COVID-19. Study as a whole: The analysed material was cDNA or gDNA that came from T cells, B-cell-depleted T cells, or PBMCs.

The data were produced by immunoSEQ multiplex PCR, yet TCRdb's version contains in-frame clones alone and is incomplete. The table lists 220,000 or so clones, roughly 84% of them singletons. The V gene's germline CDR1 is SGHVS and CDR2 FNYEAQ. Germline trimming cut 8 bases from V and 0 bases from J; bases unmatched to any gene: 5. The CDR3 spans 15 residues. This chain connects TRBV7-6 to TRBJ2-2, with 8 bases matching TRBD1. This TCR was sampled from a woman aged 80 or over with acute or convalescent COVID-19. The specimen sequenced was peripheral blood. Here the CDR3 reads CASRGQASNTGELFF. CDR3 nucleotides: TGTGCCAGCCGGGGACAGGCCTCGAACACCGGGGAGCTGTTTTTT.